The clone carrying this T cell receptor beta chain was detected only once. How the authors handled the data: Reference gene primers were amplified, and this amplification served to estimate nucleated cell counts. Here immunoSEQ multiplex PCR was the method, and the copy in TCRdb shows in-frame clones only, minus some. The DNA gave D and trimming, while V, J and clone size come from that table. The table has about 160,000 clones, approximately 90% seen once. The study drew participants aged about 18 to 90 years from approximately 25 US areas. Cohorts were based on clinical histories the participants reported. V dropped 3 bases and J dropped 3 bases, with 11 bases sitting between them. The CDR3 consists of 14 residues. Germline-derived CDR1 and CDR2 are MNHEY and SMNVEV (reference sequence). The data are from a study of blood T cell repertoires in COVID-19. In the study overall: The analysed material was cDNA or gDNA that came from T cells, B-cell-depleted T cells, or PBMCs.

This TCR was sampled from a woman between 50 and 59 years old who had recovered from COVID-19. Sequencing was performed on PBMCs or T cells enriched from blood (not recorded which). This chain connects TRBV27 to TRBJ1-2, with TRBD1 as a possible D gene (6 bases). The CDR3: CASSLGAQDYGYTF. Written as DNA, the CDR3 is TGTGCCAGCAGTTTGGGGGCGCAGGACTATGGCTACACCTTC.